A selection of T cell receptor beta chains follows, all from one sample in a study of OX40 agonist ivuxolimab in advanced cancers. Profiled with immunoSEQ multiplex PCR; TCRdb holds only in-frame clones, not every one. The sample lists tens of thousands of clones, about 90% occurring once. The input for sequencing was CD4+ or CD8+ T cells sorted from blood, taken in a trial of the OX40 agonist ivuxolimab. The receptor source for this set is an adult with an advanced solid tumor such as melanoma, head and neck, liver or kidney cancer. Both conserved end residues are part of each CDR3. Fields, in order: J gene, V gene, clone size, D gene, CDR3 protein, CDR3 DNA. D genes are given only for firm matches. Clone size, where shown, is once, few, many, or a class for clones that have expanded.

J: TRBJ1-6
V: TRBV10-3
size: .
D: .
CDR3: CAITARENSPLHF
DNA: TGTGCCATCACAGCCAGGGAGAATTCACCCCTCCACTTT

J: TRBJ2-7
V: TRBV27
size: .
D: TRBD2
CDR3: CASSTSGRAIHEQYF
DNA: TGTGCCAGCAGTACTAGCGGGAGGGCCATCCACGAGCAGTACTTC

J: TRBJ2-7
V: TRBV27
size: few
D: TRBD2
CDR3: CASSIRGGEQYF
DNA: TGTGCCAGCAGCATACGGGGGGGCGAGCAGTACTTC

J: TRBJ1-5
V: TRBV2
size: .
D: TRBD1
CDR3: CASREGTVGQPQHF
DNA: TGTGCCAGCAGGGAAGGGACAGTGGGTCAGCCCCAGCATTTT

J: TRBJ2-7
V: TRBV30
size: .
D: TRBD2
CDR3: CAWSVYMAGGGEQYF
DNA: TGTGCCTGGAGTGTATATATGGCGGGAGGGGGCGAGCAGTACTTC

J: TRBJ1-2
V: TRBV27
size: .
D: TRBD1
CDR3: CASSPSTGAYGYTF
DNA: TGTGCCAGCAGTCCCTCGACAGGGGCGTATGGCTACACCTTC

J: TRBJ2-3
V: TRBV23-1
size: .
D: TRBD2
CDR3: CASPTGAGGSTDTQYF
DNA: TGCGCCAGCCCTACCGGAGCGGGAGGGAGCACAGATACGCAGTATTTT

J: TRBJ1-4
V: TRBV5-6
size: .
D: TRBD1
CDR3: CASSPGTGRANEKLFF
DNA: TGTGCCAGCAGCCCGGGGACAGGGCGAGCTAATGAAAAACTGTTTTTT

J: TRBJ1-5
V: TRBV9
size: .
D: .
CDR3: CASSVEEGQPQHF
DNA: TGTGCCAGCAGCGTAGAGGAGGGTCAGCCCCAGCATTTT

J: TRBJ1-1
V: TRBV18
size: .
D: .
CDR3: CASSPNAGGTEAFF
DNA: TGTGCCAGCTCACCGAACGCGGGGGGGACTGAAGCTTTCTTT

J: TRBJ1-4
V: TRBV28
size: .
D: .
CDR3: CASSGPQTEEKLFF
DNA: TGTGCCAGCAGTGGGCCCCAGACGGAAGAAAAACTGTTTTTT

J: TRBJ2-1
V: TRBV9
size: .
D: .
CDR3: CASSVGINEQFF
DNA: TGTGCCAGCAGCGTAGGTATCAATGAGCAGTTCTTC

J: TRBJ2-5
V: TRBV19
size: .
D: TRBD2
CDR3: CASSIGGSGTETQYF
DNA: TGTGCCAGTAGTATAGGTGGGAGCGGGACCGAGACCCAGTACTTC

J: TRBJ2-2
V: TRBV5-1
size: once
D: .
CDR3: CASTTYDSNTGELFF
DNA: TGCGCCAGCACCACCTACGACAGTAACACCGGGGAGCTGTTTTTT

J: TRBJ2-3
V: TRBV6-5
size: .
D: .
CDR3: CASRRYSGSTDTQYF
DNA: TGTGCCAGCAGGAGATATAGCGGAAGCACAGATACGCAGTATTTT

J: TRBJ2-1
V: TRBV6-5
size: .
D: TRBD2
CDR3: CASSTSGLHNEQFF
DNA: TGTGCCAGCAGTACTAGCGGACTACACAATGAGCAGTTCTTC

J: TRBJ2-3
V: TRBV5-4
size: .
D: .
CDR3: CASSLATDTQYF
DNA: TGTGCCAGCAGCTTGGCCACAGATACGCAGTATTTT

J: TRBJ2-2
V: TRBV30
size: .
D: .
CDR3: CAWGQNTGELFF
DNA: TGTGCCTGGGGGCAGAACACCGGGGAGCTGTTTTTT

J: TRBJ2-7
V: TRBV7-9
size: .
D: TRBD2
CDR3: CASSLSTSGKYEQYF
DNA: TGTGCCAGCAGCTTATCGACTAGCGGGAAATACGAGCAGTACTTC

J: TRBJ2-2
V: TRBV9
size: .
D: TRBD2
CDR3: CASRLAGVDGELFF
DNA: TGTGCCAGCAGGCTAGCGGGAGTTGACGGGGAGCTGTTTTTT

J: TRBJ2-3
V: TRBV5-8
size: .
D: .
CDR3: CASITAVQEDTQYF
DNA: TGTGCCAGCATTACCGCAGTCCAGGAAGATACGCAGTATTTT

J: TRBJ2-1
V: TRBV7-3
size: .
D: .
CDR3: CASSLEPTTYNEQFF
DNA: TGTGCCAGCAGCTTAGAGCCTACGACCTACAATGAGCAGTTCTTC

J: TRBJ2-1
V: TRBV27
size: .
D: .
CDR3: CASREGDFRDEQFF
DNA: TGTGCCAGCAGGGAGGGAGACTTCAGGGATGAGCAGTTCTTC

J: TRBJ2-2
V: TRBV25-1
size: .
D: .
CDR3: CASSDTGELFF
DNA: TGTGCCAGCAGTGACACCGGGGAGCTGTTTTTT

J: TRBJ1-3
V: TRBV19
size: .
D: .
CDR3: CATRQGAGNTIYF
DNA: TGTGCCACCAGGCAGGGTGCTGGAAACACCATATATTTT

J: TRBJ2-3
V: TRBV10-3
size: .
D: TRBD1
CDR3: CAINPGTGVRDTQYF
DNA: TGTGCCATCAATCCCGGGACAGGGGTGAGGGATACGCAGTATTTT

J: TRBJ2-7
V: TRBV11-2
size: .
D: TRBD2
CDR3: CASSPGLAGPYEQYF
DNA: TGTGCCAGCAGCCCCGGACTAGCGGGACCCTACGAGCAGTACTTC